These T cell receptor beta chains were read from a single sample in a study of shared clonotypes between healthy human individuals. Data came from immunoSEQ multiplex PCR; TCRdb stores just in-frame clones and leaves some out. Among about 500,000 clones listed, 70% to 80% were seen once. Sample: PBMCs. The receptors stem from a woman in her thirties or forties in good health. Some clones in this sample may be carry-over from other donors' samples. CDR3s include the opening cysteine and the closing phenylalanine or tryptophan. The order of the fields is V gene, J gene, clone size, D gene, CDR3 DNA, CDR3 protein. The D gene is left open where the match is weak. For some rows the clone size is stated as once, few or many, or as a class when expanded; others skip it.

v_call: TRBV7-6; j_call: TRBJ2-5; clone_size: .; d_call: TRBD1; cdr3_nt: TGTGCCAGCACTAGACAGGGTTGGGAGACCCAGTACTTC; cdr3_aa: CASTRQGWETQYF
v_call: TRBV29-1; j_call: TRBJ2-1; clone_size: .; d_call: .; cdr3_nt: TGCAGCGTTGTGGGGCCCCGGTCGCCGAGAGCCAATGAGCAGTTCTTC; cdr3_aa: CSVVGPRSPRANEQFF
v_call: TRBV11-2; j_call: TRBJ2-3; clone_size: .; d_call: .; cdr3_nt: TGTGCCAGCAGCCCCCTTGTTGGCGAGAAGCAGTATTTT; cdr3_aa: CASSPLVGEKQYF
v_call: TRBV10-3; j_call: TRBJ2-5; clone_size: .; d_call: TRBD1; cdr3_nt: TGTGCCATCAGGACAGGGGGTACATCTCAAGAGACCCAGTACTTC; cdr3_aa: CAIRTGGTSQETQYF
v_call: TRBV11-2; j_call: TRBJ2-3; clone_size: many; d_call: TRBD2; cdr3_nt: TGTGCCAGCAGCCTAGCGGGAGATACGCAGTATTTT; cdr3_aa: CASSLAGDTQYF
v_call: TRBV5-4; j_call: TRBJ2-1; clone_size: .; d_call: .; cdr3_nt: TGTGCCAGCAGCTTGGACCTCCAGGGAAATGAGCAGTTCTTC; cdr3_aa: CASSLDLQGNEQFF
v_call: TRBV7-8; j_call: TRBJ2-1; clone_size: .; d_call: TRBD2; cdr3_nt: TGTGCCAGCAGCTTCCCCGGGCGGGAGGGCAATGAGCAGTTCTTC; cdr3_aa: CASSFPGREGNEQFF
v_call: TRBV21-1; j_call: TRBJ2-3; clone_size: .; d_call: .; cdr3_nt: TGTGCCAGCAGCAAACGGCTAGCGGGAGGGCCAGATACGCAGTATTTT; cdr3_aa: CASSKRLAGGPDTQYF
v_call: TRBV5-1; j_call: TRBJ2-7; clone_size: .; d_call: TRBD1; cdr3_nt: TGCGCCAGCAGCTTGGGACAGGGTCCCTACGAGCAGTACTTC; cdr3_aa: CASSLGQGPYEQYF
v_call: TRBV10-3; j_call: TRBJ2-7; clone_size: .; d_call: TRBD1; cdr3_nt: TGTGCCATCGCGACAGGGGGTAACGAGCAGTACTTC; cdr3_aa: CAIATGGNEQYF
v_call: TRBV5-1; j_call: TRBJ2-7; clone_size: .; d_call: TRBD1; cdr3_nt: TGCGCCAGCAGCACCCTCGGACAGGCCCACGAGCAGTACTTC; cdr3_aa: CASSTLGQAHEQYF